These T cell receptor beta chains were read from a single sample in a study of human T cells and chemical hapten exposure. TCRdb redid the calling of the RACE reads with MiXCR, one entry per CDR3 protein. This repertoire shows some 400,000 distinct CDR3 sequences, approximately 5.1% found once; its top ten account for around 2%. Specimen: whole blood, collected in connection with sensitization to the hapten diphenylcyclopropenone (DPC). These receptor sequences come from a woman in her forties or fifties with alopecia areata. Some clones in this sample may be carry-over from other donors' samples. Each CDR3 is given with its conserved first and last residue. D genes are given only for firm matches. Size tells how often a clone was seen (once, few, many) or the class of an expanded clone, and some rows leave it out.

TRBV20-1,-,TRBD1,TRBJ1-6,CSASGTGGFNSPLHF,TGCAGTGCTAGTGGGACAGGGGGTTTCAATTCACCCCTCCACTTT
TRBV10-3,many,TRBD1,TRBJ2-7,CAISEQGAGSYEQYF,TGTGCCATCAGTGAGCAGGGGGCGGGTTCCTACGAGCAGTACTTC
TRBV7-2,many,-,TRBJ2-4,CASTATKNIQYF,TGTGCCAGCACCGCGACTAAAAACATTCAGTACTTC
TRBV27,many,TRBD1,TRBJ1-6,CASRLDRANSPLHF,TGTGCCAGCAGGTTGGACAGGGCTAATTCACCCCTCCACTTT
TRBV5-1,many,-,TRBJ2-3,CASSLAARSTDTQYF,TGCGCCAGCAGCTTGGCTGCCCGTTCAACAGATACGCAGTATTTT
TRBV30,-,TRBD2,TRBJ2-1,CAWRAGESYNEQFF,TGTGCCTGGAGAGCGGGAGAGTCCTACAATGAGCAGTTCTTC
TRBV19,few,TRBD2,TRBJ2-6,CASSSSGVRSGANVLTF,TGTGCCAGTAGTAGTAGCGGGGTCCGCTCTGGGGCCAACGTCCTGACTTTC
TRBV18,few,TRBD1,TRBJ1-1,CASSLQGPAGTEAFF,TGTGCCAGCTCACTACAGGGGCCCGCGGGAACTGAAGCTTTCTTT
TRBV7-9,many,TRBD1,TRBJ1-1,CASSPGRQGGFF,TGTGCCAGCAGCCCGGGACGACAGGGAGGTTTCTTT
TRBV28,few,-,TRBJ2-1,CASSPRPGKIRDNEQFF,TGTGCCAGCAGTCCAAGACCGGGAAAAATAAGGGACAATGAGCAGTTCTTC
TRBV10-3,many,-,TRBJ1-1,CAISEGNTEAFF,TGTGCCATCAGTGAGGGGAACACTGAAGCTTTCTTT
TRBV5-8,-,-,TRBJ2-3,CASSLNSAHSDTQYF,TGTGCCAGCAGCTTGAACAGCGCTCACAGTGATACGCAGTATTTT
TRBV29-1,few,-,TRBJ1-1,CSGLANTEAFF,TGCAGCGGGCTTGCGAACACTGAAGCTTTCTTT
TRBV7-6,many,TRBD1,TRBJ1-5,CASSAGTGGNQPQHF,TGTGCCAGCAGCGCCGGGACAGGCGGCAATCAGCCCCAGCATTTT
TRBV19,-,-,TRBJ1-1,CASSITGVNTEAFF,TGTGCCAGTAGTATCACCGGTGTGAACACTGAAGCTTTCTTT
TRBV4-1,few,-,TRBJ2-1,CASSPVRYNEQFF,TGCGCCAGCAGCCCAGTACGATACAATGAGCAGTTCTTC
TRBV9,many,-,TRBJ1-2,CASSATATFYGYTF,TGTGCCAGCAGCGCTACTGCTACCTTCTATGGCTACACCTTC
TRBV12-3/TRBV12-4,-,TRBD1,TRBJ1-1,CASSKGGGGSETEAFF,TGTGCCAGCAGTAAAGGAGGAGGGGGCTCAGAGACTGAAGCTTTCTTT
TRBV20-1,many,-,TRBJ1-2,CSADGPQFYGYTF,TGCAGTGCCGACGGTCCGCAGTTCTATGGCTACACCTTC
TRBV13,many,-,TRBJ1-3,CASSPPVGAGNTIYF,TGTGCCAGCAGCCCGCCGGTAGGGGCTGGAAACACCATATATTTT
TRBV12-3/TRBV12-4,many,-,TRBJ2-3,CASSRQGGSDTQYF,TGTGCCAGCAGTCGCCAGGGGGGGTCAGATACGCAGTATTTT
TRBV6-2/TRBV6-3,many,-,TRBJ2-5,CASSPDIGETQYF,TGTGCCAGCAGCCCGGACATTGGAGAGACCCAGTACTTC
TRBV5-1,few,-,TRBJ1-4,CASSLGTDFATNEKLFF,TGCGCCAGCAGCTTGGGAACGGACTTTGCAACTAATGAAAAACTGTTTTTT
TRBV10-1,few,-,TRBJ2-5,CASSDRGMRETQYF,TGCGCCAGCAGTGACCGGGGGATGCGGGAGACCCAGTACTTC
TRBV10-3,-,-,TRBJ2-3,CAISESPGPAPDTQYF,TGTGCCATCAGTGAGTCCCCTGGACCCGCACCAGATACGCAGTATTTT
TRBV29-1,many,-,TRBJ1-2,CSVESRRDGYTF,TGCAGCGTGGAGAGTCGGAGGGATGGCTACACCTTC